This passage covers 15 T cell receptor beta chains from one sample sequenced in a study of CXCR3-negative and CXCR3-positive naive CD8 T cells. 5' RACE with UMI labels generated the TRB cDNA libraries. Reanalyzing the 5' RACE reads, TCRdb keeps one entry per CDR3 protein, without DNA. In all, the sample yields 130,000 or so distinct CDR3 sequences. The sample was naive CXCR3- CD8+ T cells from blood. The subset here: CD45RO-CCR7+CD27+CD95- naive CD8+ T cells lacking CXCR3 (TNR3-). Source of these receptors: a human donor in good health. Some clones in this sample may be carry-over from other donors' samples.

V usage is TRBV7-9 and J usage is TRBJ1-2; the D call of TRBD1 rests on TCRdb alone, since no DNA is present to check it. From germline, CDR1 is SEHNR and CDR2 FQNEAQ (reference sequence). The CDR3 is made up of 16 amino acids. CDR3 region: CASSPKPGQGVDGYTF.

V and J are TRBV19 and TRBJ2-2; the TCRdb D gene call, TRBD2, has no DNA to confirm it. Germline V gene sequence: CDR1 LNHDA, CDR2 SQIVND (reference sequence). The CDR3 length is 14 residues. This CDR3 is CASSGLPNTGELFF.

The chain recombines TRBV5-4 with TRBJ1-4; TCRdb reports TRBD1, a call that lacks DNA to check it against. The CDR3 totals 14 residues. CDR1 and CDR2 (germline): SGHNT, YYREEE (reference sequence). The CDR3 region is CASSLWTGDEKLFF.

The rearrangement joins TRBV4-2 to TRBJ1-6. The CDR3 has 13 residues. Germline CDR1 LGHNA, CDR2 YNFKEQ. CDR3 region: CASSQALWGPLHF.

This chain links TRBV6-5 with TRBJ2-7; checking the TCRdb D call of TRBD2 is not possible without DNA. Germline-derived CDR1 and CDR2 are MNHEY and SVGAGI. The CDR3 length is 13 residues. The CDR3 is CASIDGEAYEQYF.

The chain has TRBV29-1 and TRBJ2-1; TCRdb outputs TRBD1, but without DNA this stays unchecked. CDR1 is SQVTM, CDR2 ANQGSEA, per germline. This CDR3 comprises 13 residues. This chain's CDR3 is CSLLGQQYNEQFF.

V usage is TRBV11-2 and J usage is TRBJ2-2; TCRdb lists TRBD1, though no DNA is available to test this call. This CDR3 region has 15 residues. Germline V gene lookup returns CDR1 SGHAT and CDR2 FQNNGV. CDR3 residues: CASSPGQGAPGELFF.

The rearrangement links TRBV23-1 to TRBJ2-3; TCRdb gives TRBD2 as the D gene, but with no DNA this cannot be confirmed. TRBV23-1 is flagged as an ORF with uncertain function. This CDR3 comprises 16 residues. The CDR3 reads CASSPPGGPNTDTQYF.

This chain's CDR3 is CASSQDGGNQPQHF. The chain is built from TRBV4-2 and TRBJ1-5; TCRdb's D call, TRBD1, is unchecked because there is no DNA. Germline values: CDR1 LGHNA, CDR2 YNFKEQ. The CDR3 has 14 amino acids.

The chain uses TRBV29-1 and TRBJ2-3; no DNA is available, so the TRBD1 call from TCRdb remains unchecked. This CDR3 comprises 15 residues. Per germline, CDR1 SQVTM and CDR2 ANQGSEA. The CDR3 sequence: CSVDRSGQGLDTQYF.

CDR3: CASGLVPDSSYEQYF. The chain combines TRBV12-5 with TRBJ2-7. Germline V gene data show CDR1 as LGHNT and CDR2 as FRNRAP. This CDR3 has 15 residues.

V gene TRBV9 combines with J gene TRBJ1-1; there is no DNA to check the TCRdb D call of TRBD1. In germline, CDR1 is SGDLS, CDR2 YYNGEE. This CDR3 contains 15 residues. The CDR3 region is CASSPESGAYTEAFF.

The chain carries TRBV27 and TRBJ2-2; TCRdb lists TRBD2, though no DNA is available to test this call. Germline lookup yields CDR1 MNHEY and CDR2 SMNVEV (reference sequence). CDR3 length: 17 residues. The CDR3 loop reads CASSLSWGLAGAGELFF.

The J gene is TRBJ2-5, the V gene TRBV28; TCRdb proposes TRBD1, but this gene call is untestable without DNA. Germline V gene data show CDR1 as MDHEN and CDR2 as SYDVKM. There are 15 residues in the CDR3. CDR3 sequence reads: CASTTTGLRQETQYF.

This chain uses TRBV7-2 with TRBJ2-7; TCRdb picks TRBD1, but there is no DNA to check that call. From germline, CDR1 is SGHTA and CDR2 FQGNSA. This CDR3 is built from 13 residues. CDR3 sequence reads: CASSFRGSEEQYF.